The 31 T cell receptor beta chains in this list originate from one sample, sequenced in a study of T cell responses to AZD1222 COVID-19 vaccine. Some clones are missing from TCRdb's copy, which holds only in-frame ones; the method was immunoSEQ multiplex PCR. The sample includes roughly 100,000 clones, roughly 90% of them seen just once. The source material was peripheral blood, sampled on day 0 of AZD1222 vaccination. The receptors stem from an adult in good health.

V gene TRBV20-1 combines with J gene TRBJ2-7; TRBD1 is a possible D gene (6 bases). Germline CDR1 and CDR2: DFQATT and SNEGSKA (reference sequence). The CDR3 extends over 11 amino acids. The CDR3 bases are TGCAGACCGACAGGCGCCTACGAGCAGTACTTC. Translating it yields CRPTGAYEQYF.

The rearrangement joins TRBV14 to TRBJ2-5; D gene unclear. The CDR3 spans 13 residues. Germline CDR1 reads SGHDN; CDR2 reads FVKESK. Trimming removed 1 base at V and 5 bases at J, with 8 bases between. The CDR3 nucleotides read TGTGCCAGCAGCCAAGTCTATCGGGAGACCCAGTACTTC. It specifies CASSQVYRETQYF.

The rearrangement joins TRBV4-2 to TRBJ2-3; 7 bases line up with TRBD2. V lost 1 base, J lost 2 bases, and 18 bases stayed unmatched. Germline lookup yields CDR1 LGHNA and CDR2 YNFKEQ. The CDR3 runs 20 residues. CDR3 sequence (DNA): TGTGCCAGCAGCCAAGTCCCGGGACGAAGCAGCGGGGAACACACAGATACGCAGTATTTT. Its protein is CASSQVPGRSSGEHTDTQYF.

The table lists this clone with a count of one. This chain connects TRBV3-1 (or the pseudogene TRBV3-2) to TRBJ1-6; D might be TRBD1 (5 bases). CDR3 length: 15 residues. Trimming shortened V by 3 bases and J by 6 bases, and 12 bases separated the two germline ends. Germline CDR1 LGHDT, CDR2 YNNKEL (reference sequence). The CDR3 region is CASSHPGTGNSPLHF. The CDR3 DNA reads as TGTGCCAGCAGCCACCCCGGGACGGGTAATTCACCCCTCCACTTT.

CDR3 residues: CASSTSGSTDTQYF. The DNA for the CDR3 is TGTGCCAGTAGTACTAGCGGAAGCACAGATACGCAGTATTTT. The chain combines TRBV19 with TRBJ2-3; 7 nucleotides agree with TRBD2. Germline V gives CDR1 LNHDA, CDR2 SQIVND (reference sequence). The V segment lost 4 bases and the J segment 0 bases; nucleotides outside the gene matches: 1. This CDR3 is 14 amino acids long.

The chain employs TRBV14 and TRBJ2-3; weak D call: TRBD2 (6 bases). The CDR3 runs to 14 residues. Trimming cost V 4 bases and J 4 bases, with 12 bases left between them. Germline CDR1 is SGHDN and CDR2 is FVKESK. The CDR3 here is CASSLEVAADTQYF. CDR3 DNA: TGTGCCAGCAGCCTAGAGGTAGCGGCAGATACGCAGTATTTT.

The gene calls are TRBV5-4 and TRBJ1-4; tentatively, D is TRBD1 (5 bases). V dropped 0 bases and J dropped 0 bases, with 9 bases sitting between them. CDR1 and CDR2 (germline): SGHNT, YYREEE (reference sequence). This CDR3 is built from 16 residues. CDR3 sequence (DNA): TGTGCCAGCAGCTTGGGATCGGGGGCAACTAATGAAAAACTGTTTTTT. It translates to CASSLGSGATNEKLFF.

The chain couples TRBV6-5 to TRBJ1-5; D ambiguous. The CDR3 has 15 residues. V lost 6 bases, J lost 2 bases, and 14 bases lay in between. Germline lookup yields CDR1 MNHEY and CDR2 SVGAGI. In DNA, the CDR3 is TGTGCCAGCAGCGACCACCCCCAGGGCAATCAGCCCCAGCATTTT. Residues: CASSDHPQGNQPQHF.

The chain recombines TRBV9 with TRBJ1-2, with 8 bases lining up with TRBD1. V trimming: 0 bases; J trimming: 6 bases; junction bases outside the gene matches: 7. From germline, CDR1 is SGDLS and CDR2 YYNGEE. This CDR3 is built from 15 residues. The CDR3 sequence: CASSVDHRGENGYTF. DNA for the CDR3: TGTGCCAGCAGCGTAGATCACAGGGGGGAGAATGGCTACACCTTC.

This sequence joins TRBV10-1 and TRBJ2-3; the match to TRBD1 covers 9 bases. The CDR3 is 13 residues long. CDR1 and CDR2 (germline): WNHNN, SYGVQD (reference sequence). The J segment lost 4 bases and the V segment lost 7 bases, leaving 3 bases of the junction unmatched. CDR3 amino acids: CASNRGPSDTQYF. In nucleotides, the CDR3 is TGCGCCAGCAACAGGGGGCCTTCAGATACGCAGTATTTT.

The genes are TRBV19 and TRBJ2-3, with 8 bases that match TRBD2. V shed 3 bases and J 1 base; nucleotides not matched to a gene: 3. Germline V gives CDR1 LNHDA, CDR2 SQIVND (reference sequence). The CDR3 is made up of 15 amino acids. The CDR3: CASSILAGRTDTQYF. CDR3 DNA sequence: TGTGCCAGTAGTATTTTAGCGGGACGCACAGATACGCAGTATTTT. Variable domain in full (rest from reference TRBV19 and TRBJ2-3): DGGITQSPKYLFRKEGQNVTLSCEQNLNHDAMYWYRQDPGQGLRLIYYSQIVNDFQKGDIAEGYSVSREKKESFPLTVTSAQKNPTAFYLCASSILAGRTDTQYFGPGTRLTVL.

V is TRBV6-2 or TRBV6-3 and J is TRBJ1-5, with TRBD1 matching 7 bases. Germline V CDR1 and CDR2: MNHEY, SVGEGT. The CDR3 extends over 15 amino acids. Trimming took 2 bases from V and 5 from J; bases not matched to a gene: 6. The CDR3 protein is CASSYPQTGDQPQHF. CDR3 bases: TGTGCCAGCAGTTACCCTCAAACAGGGGATCAGCCCCAGCATTTT.

The genes are TRBV30 and TRBJ1-6, with TRBD1 matching 8 bases. This CDR3 has 14 residues. CDR1 is GTSNPN and CDR2 is SVGIG in the germline V gene (reference sequence). V dropped 3 bases and J dropped 8; count of bases not matched to a gene: 6. The CDR3: CAWSAGQGDSPLHF. The DNA for the CDR3 is TGTGCCTGGAGCGCAGGACAGGGAGATTCACCCCTCCACTTT.

The J gene is TRBJ1-1, the V gene TRBV3-1 (or the pseudogene TRBV3-2), with TRBD1 matching 7 bases. The germline V gene has CDR1 LGHDT and CDR2 YNNKEL (reference sequence). The CDR3 extends over 14 amino acids. The V gene end was trimmed by 3 bases and the J gene end by 4 bases; junction bases not matched to a gene: 5. CDR3 region: CASSQGRTGTEAFF. For the CDR3, the DNA is TGTGCCAGCAGCCAGGGGAGGACAGGCACTGAAGCTTTCTTT.

The chain links TRBV7-2 to TRBJ2-7; the D gene is possibly TRBD2 (5 bases). Germline CDR1 is SGHTA and CDR2 is FQGNSA. The CDR3 contains 14 residues. V was shortened by 5 bases and J by 1 base, with 12 bases between the two germline ends. The CDR3 DNA reads as TGTGCCAGCAGCGAATTTGGACTGTCCTACGAGCAGTACTTC. Amino acid sequence: CASSEFGLSYEQYF.

This clone came up once. The V call is TRBV5-1, the J call TRBJ2-7; TRBD2 matches at 9 bases. This CDR3 comprises 16 residues. V shed 0 bases and J 7 bases; nucleotides not matched to a gene: 11. From germline, CDR1 is SGHRS and CDR2 YFSETQ. The CDR3 sequence: CASSLGPSGTAGEQYF. The DNA of the CDR3 is TGCGCCAGCAGCTTGGGACCTAGCGGGACCGCGGGGGAGCAGTACTTC.

This sequence joins TRBV9 and TRBJ1-1; D gene unclear. Germline V gene data show CDR1 as SGDLS and CDR2 as YYNGEE. This CDR3 is 13 amino acids long. Trimming removed 2 bases from V and 6 bases from J, with 11 bases in between. As DNA, the CDR3 is TGTGCCAGCAGCGTCGGTCGGGAGTCTGAAGCTTTCTTT. Protein: CASSVGRESEAFF.

The chain couples TRBV18 to TRBJ2-1; D remains ambiguous. Trimming took 10 bases from V and 0 from J, leaving 10 bases between them. Per the germline V gene, CDR1 is KGHSH and CDR2 is LQKENI. The CDR3 sequence is 13 residues long. Written as DNA, the CDR3 is TGTGCCACCGCCTCGGCCTCCTACAATGAGCAGTTCTTC. Translated: CATASASYNEQFF.

The rearrangement joins TRBV24-1 to TRBJ2-2; D gene unclear. Trimming cost V 5 bases and J 6 bases, with 9 bases left between them. There are 13 residues in the CDR3. Germline V lookup: CDR1 KGHDR, CDR2 SFDVKD. CDR3 in amino acids: CATSVPMSGELFF. The CDR3 DNA sequence: TGTGCCACCAGTGTCCCAATGTCCGGGGAGCTGTTTTTT.

This clone was found once. The CDR3 DNA reads as TGTGCCAGCAGTCCCTCAGGGGGCTCTGGAAACACCATATATTTT. Translating it yields CASSPSGGSGNTIYF. The V and J genes are TRBV7-3 and TRBJ1-3; 7 bases line up with TRBD1. The length of the CDR3 is 15 residues. Trimming cost V 6 bases and J 0 bases; bases outside gene matches: 5. The germline V gene encodes CDR1 SGHTA and CDR2 FQGTGA.

The chain combines TRBV24-1 with TRBJ2-1; 12 bases are a match to TRBD2. The CDR3 contains 15 residues. CDR1 and CDR2 (germline): KGHDR, SFDVKD. V shed 3 bases and J 9 bases; nucleotides not matched to a gene: 5. The CDR3 spells CATSDLTSGSVEQFF. CDR3 sequence (DNA): TGTGCCACCAGTGATCTGACTAGCGGGAGTGTTGAGCAGTTCTTC.

CDR3 region: CASSPPEGYYGYTF. The DNA of the CDR3 is TGTGCCAGCTCACCACCGGAAGGGTACTATGGCTACACCTTC. This chain joins TRBV18 and TRBJ1-2, with D uncertain. V shed 0 bases and J shed 3 bases, with 8 bases lying between them. The CDR3 loop spans 14 amino acids. The germline V gene has CDR1 KGHSH and CDR2 LQKENI.

V gene TRBV6-5 combines with J gene TRBJ2-1; TRBD2 agrees at 7 bases. Germline V gives CDR1 MNHEY, CDR2 SVGAGI. The length of the CDR3 is 15 residues. With 6 bases clipped from V and 3 bases from J, the junction kept 8 bases outside the gene matches. Written as DNA, the CDR3 is TGTGCCAGCAGCCCGATGGCGGGAGTCTACAATGAGCAGTTCTTC. It encodes CASSPMAGVYNEQFF.

The chain combines TRBV12-3 or TRBV12-4 with TRBJ2-7; no clear D gene. V was clipped by 6 bases and J by 6 bases, with 9 bases between them. The CDR3 totals 11 residues. The CDR3 nucleotides read TGTGCCAGCAGCCCTGGTCGCGAGCAGTACTTC. Protein: CASSPGREQYF.

The chain carries TRBV18 and TRBJ1-5; D remains unclear. This CDR3 spans 15 amino acids. Trimming took 6 bases from V and 0 from J, leaving 12 bases between them. Looked up from germline, CDR1 is KGHSH and CDR2 is LQKENI. CDR3 in amino acids: CASSGSLYSNQPQHF. DNA for the CDR3: TGTGCCAGCTCGGGAAGCCTTTATAGCAATCAGCCCCAGCATTTT. Full variable domain (outside the CDR3, taken from reference TRBV18 and TRBJ1-5): NAGVMQNPRHLVRRRGQEARLRCSPMKGHSHVYWYRQLPEEGLKFMVYLQKENIIDESGMPKERFSAEFPKEGPSILRIQQVVRGDSAAYFCASSGSLYSNQPQHFGDGTRLSIL.

The genes are TRBV27 and TRBJ2-5, with D perhaps matching TRBD2 (6 bases). Germline V CDR1 and CDR2: MNHEY, SMNVEV (reference sequence). The CDR3 length is 11 residues. V lost 6 bases, J lost 13 bases, and 15 bases lay in between. The CDR3 reads CASSKGGHRYF. The CDR3 region has the DNA TGTGCCAGCAGCAAGGGAGGACACAGGTACTTC.

V is TRBV28 and J is TRBJ1-5; D unresolved. From germline, CDR1 is MDHEN and CDR2 SYDVKM. Deletions cut 7 bases from V and 6 bases from J, with 19 bases between. This CDR3 spans 15 amino acids. The CDR3 DNA reads TGTGCCAGCACCTTCCGGCTGCGGGAGACTCAGCCCCAGCATTTT. Translation gives CASTFRLRETQPQHF.

The V call is TRBV11-2, the J call TRBJ2-2, with 8 bases matching TRBD1. Germline loops: CDR1 SGHAT, CDR2 FQNNGV. The J segment lost 2 bases and the V segment lost 7 bases, leaving 6 bases of the junction unmatched. The CDR3 length is 15 residues. CDR3 loop: CASTTTGVNTGELFF. CDR3 nucleotides: TGTGCCAGCACCACGACAGGGGTTAACACCGGGGAGCTGTTTTTT. Based on the CDR3 plus reference TRBV11-2 and TRBJ2-2, the full variable domain is EAGVAQSPRYKIIEKRQSVAFWCNPISGHATLYWYQQILGQGPKLLIQFQNNGVVDDSQLPKDRFSAERLKGVDSTLKIQPAKLEDSAVYLCASTTTGVNTGELFFGEGSRLTVL.

This rearrangement joins TRBV7-6 to TRBJ2-2; D may be TRBD1 or TRBD2 (6 bases each). The CDR3 extends over 18 amino acids. V was pared by 1 base and J by 2 bases, with 17 bases between. Germline CDR1 and CDR2: SGHVS and FNYEAQ. The DNA for the CDR3 is TGTGCCAGCAGCTTAGGACTATTCCGGGGGCTTAACACCGGGGAGCTGTTTTTT. Translation gives CASSLGLFRGLNTGELFF.

This clone was counted a few times. The CDR3 loop reads CASSPVPYGYTF. The CDR3 DNA is TGTGCCAGCAGCCCCGTCCCCTATGGCTACACCTTC. The chain joins TRBV7-2 to TRBJ1-2; D remains unclear. The length of the CDR3 is 12 residues. Trimming pared 5 bases from V and 4 bases from J, leaving 8 bases between. The germline CDR1 and CDR2 sequences are SGHTA and FQGNSA.

This chain uses TRBV6-2 or TRBV6-3 with TRBJ2-7; D is unclear. V was shortened by 2 bases and J by 2 bases, with 13 bases between the two germline ends. This CDR3 spans 15 amino acids. Looked up from germline, CDR1 is MNHEY and CDR2 is SVGEGT. In nucleotides, the CDR3 is TGTGCCAGCAGTTACGGGTCCCCAACCCCCTACGAGCAGTACTTC. Its protein is CASSYGSPTPYEQYF.